This TCR beta chain was documented in a study of shared clonotypes between healthy human individuals. Study context: A donor's plate count was three for CD4 naive and three for CD4 memory; CD8 naive had two and CD8 memory one.

In the case of this clone: One base separates it from a far larger clone, so it is likely a read error. Other DNA sequences in the sample encode the same CDR3.

Each sample came from a Caucasian adult donor living in Nashville, Tennessee. Here immunoSEQ multiplex PCR was the method, and the copy in TCRdb shows in-frame clones only, minus some. The repertoire holds 1.6 million or so clones, 95% to 97% seen once, with about 1.2% in the top ten. The ends lost 1 base at V and 4 bases at J; junction bases unmatched: 3. The CDR3 consists of 15 residues. CDR1 is SGHTA, CDR2 FQGNSA, per germline. The rearrangement uses TRBV7-2 and TRBJ2-1; 8 bases fit TRBD1. The sequence came from a man aged 30 to 45 in good health. Sequencing was carried out using naive CD4+ T cells sorted from blood. Subset meaning: CD45RA+ positively selected. The chain's CDR3 is CASSLGTGPYNEQFF. As DNA, the CDR3 is TGTGCCAGCAGCTTAGGGACAGGGCCTTACAATGAGCAGTTCTTC.